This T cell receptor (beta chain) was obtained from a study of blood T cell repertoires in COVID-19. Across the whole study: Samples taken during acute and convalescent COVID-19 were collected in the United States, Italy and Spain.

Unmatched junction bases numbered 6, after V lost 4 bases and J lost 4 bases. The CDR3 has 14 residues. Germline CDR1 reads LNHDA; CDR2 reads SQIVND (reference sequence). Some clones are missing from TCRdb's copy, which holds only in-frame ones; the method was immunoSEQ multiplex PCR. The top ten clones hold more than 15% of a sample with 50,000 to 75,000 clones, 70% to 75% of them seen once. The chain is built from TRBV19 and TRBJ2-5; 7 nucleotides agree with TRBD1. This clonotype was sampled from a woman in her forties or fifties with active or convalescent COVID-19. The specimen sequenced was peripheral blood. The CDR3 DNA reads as TGTGCCAGTAGTAAACTGAGGGACAGAGAGACCCAGTACTTC. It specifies CASSKLRDRETQYF. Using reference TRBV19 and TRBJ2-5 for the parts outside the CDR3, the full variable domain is DGGITQSPKYLFRKEGQNVTLSCEQNLNHDAMYWYRQDPGQGLRLIYYSQIVNDFQKGDIAEGYSVSREKKESFPLTVTSAQKNPTAFYLCASSKLRDRETQYFGPGTRLLVL.